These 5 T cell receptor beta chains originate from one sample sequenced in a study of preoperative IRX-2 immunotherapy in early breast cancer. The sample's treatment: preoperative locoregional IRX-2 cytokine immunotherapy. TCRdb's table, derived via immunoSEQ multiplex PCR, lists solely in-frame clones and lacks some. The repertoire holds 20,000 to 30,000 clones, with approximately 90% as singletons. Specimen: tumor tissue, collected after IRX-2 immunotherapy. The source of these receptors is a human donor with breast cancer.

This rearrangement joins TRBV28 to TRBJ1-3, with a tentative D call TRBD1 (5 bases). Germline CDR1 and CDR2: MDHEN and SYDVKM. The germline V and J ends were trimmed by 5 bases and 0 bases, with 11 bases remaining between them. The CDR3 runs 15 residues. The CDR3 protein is CASSPTGGSGNTIYF. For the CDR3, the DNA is TGTGCCAGCAGTCCTACCGGGGGCTCTGGAAACACCATATATTTT.

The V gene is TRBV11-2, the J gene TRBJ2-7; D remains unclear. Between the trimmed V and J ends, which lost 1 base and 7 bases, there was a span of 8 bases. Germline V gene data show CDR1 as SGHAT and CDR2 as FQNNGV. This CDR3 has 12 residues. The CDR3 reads CASSLGAGEQYF. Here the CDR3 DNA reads TGTGCCAGCAGCTTAGGAGCCGGGGAGCAGTACTTC.

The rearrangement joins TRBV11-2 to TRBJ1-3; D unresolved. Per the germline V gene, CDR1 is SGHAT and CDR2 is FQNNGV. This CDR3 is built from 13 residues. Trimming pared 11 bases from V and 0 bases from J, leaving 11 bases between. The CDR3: CAYRAGSGNTIYF. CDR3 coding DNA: TGTGCCTATCGGGCTGGCTCTGGAAACACCATATATTTT.

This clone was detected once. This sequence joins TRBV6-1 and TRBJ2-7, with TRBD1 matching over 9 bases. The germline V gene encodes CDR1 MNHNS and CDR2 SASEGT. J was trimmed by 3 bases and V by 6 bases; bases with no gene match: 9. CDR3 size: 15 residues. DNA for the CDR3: TGTGCCAGCAGGGTTAACAGGGGGCTGTACTACGAGCAGTACTTC. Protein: CASRVNRGLYYEQYF.

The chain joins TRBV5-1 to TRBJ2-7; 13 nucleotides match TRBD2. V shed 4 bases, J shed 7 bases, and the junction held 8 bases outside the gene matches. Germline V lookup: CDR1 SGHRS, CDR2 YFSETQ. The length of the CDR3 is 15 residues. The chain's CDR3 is CASSPPGLAGKEQYF. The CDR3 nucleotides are TGCGCCAGCAGCCCACCGGGACTAGCGGGGAAAGAGCAGTACTTC.